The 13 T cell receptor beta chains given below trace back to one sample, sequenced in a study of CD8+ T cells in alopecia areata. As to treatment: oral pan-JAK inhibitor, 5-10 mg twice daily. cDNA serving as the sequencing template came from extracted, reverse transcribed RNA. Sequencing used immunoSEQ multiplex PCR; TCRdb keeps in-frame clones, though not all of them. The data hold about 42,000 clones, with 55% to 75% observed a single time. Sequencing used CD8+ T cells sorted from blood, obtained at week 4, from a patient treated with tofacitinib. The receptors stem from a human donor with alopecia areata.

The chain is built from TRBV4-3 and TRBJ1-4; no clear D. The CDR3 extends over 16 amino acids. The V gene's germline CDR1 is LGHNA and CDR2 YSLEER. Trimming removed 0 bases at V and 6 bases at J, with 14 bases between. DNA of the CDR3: TGCGCCAGCAGCCAAGATTTGAGTTTGGCGGATGAAAAACTGTTTTTT. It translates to CASSQDLSLADEKLFF.

CDR3 sequence reads: CASSLGTGRAKNIQYF. The CDR3 nucleotides are TGTGCCAGCAGTTTAGGGACAGGGCGAGCCAAAAACATTCAGTACTTC. This chain joins TRBV27 and TRBJ2-4; 9 positions agree with TRBD1. The V gene end was trimmed by 2 bases and the J gene end by 0 bases; junction bases not matched to a gene: 2. This CDR3 is 16 amino acids long. Germline CDR1 and CDR2: MNHEY and SMNVEV (reference sequence).

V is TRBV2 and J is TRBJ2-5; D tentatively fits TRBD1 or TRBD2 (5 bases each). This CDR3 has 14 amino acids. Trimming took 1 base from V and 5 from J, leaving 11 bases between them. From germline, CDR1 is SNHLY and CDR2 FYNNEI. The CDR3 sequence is CASSEGFGAETQYF. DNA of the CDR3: TGTGCCAGCAGTGAAGGATTCGGGGCTGAGACCCAGTACTTC.

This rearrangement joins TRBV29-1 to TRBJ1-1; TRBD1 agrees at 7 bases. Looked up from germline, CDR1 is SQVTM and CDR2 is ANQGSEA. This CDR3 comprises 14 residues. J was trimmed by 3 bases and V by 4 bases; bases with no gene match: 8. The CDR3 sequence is CSVGGGEGYTEAFF. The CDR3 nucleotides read TGCAGCGTTGGAGGGGGCGAAGGGTACACTGAAGCTTTCTTT.

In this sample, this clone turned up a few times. CDR3 amino acids: CASSQGAPYEQYF. In DNA form, the CDR3 reads TGTGCCAGCAGCCAGGGGGCTCCCTACGAGCAGTACTTC. V usage is TRBV7-6 and J usage is TRBJ2-7; the match to TRBD1 covers 8 bases. CDR3 length equals 13 residues. Unmatched junction bases numbered 2, after V lost 5 bases and J lost 2 bases. Germline CDR1 is SGHVS and CDR2 is FNYEAQ.

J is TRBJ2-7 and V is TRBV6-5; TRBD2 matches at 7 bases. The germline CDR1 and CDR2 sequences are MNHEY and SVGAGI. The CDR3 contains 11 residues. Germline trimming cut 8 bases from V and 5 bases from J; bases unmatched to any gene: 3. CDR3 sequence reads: CASGGVHEQYF. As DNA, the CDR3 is TGTGCCAGCGGGGGGGTCCACGAGCAGTACTTC.

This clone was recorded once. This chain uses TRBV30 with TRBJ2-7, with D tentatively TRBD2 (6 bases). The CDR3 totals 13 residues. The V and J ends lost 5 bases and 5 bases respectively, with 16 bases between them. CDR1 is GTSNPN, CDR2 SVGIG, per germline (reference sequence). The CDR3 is CAWGTGGSHEQYF. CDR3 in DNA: TGTGCCTGGGGGACCGGGGGTAGCCACGAGCAGTACTTC.

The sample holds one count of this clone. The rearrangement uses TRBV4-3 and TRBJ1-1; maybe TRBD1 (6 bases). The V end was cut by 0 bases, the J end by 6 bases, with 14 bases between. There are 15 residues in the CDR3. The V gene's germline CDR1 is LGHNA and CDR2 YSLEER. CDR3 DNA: TGCGCCAGCAGCCAAGATCAGGGGCTTTTATCTGAAGCTTTCTTT. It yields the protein CASSQDQGLLSEAFF.

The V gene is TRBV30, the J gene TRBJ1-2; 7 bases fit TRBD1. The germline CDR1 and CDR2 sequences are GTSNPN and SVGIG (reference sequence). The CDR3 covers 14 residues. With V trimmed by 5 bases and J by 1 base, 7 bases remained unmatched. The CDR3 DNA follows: TGTGCCTGGTCCGGGACAGAAGATAACTATGGCTACACCTTC. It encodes CAWSGTEDNYGYTF.

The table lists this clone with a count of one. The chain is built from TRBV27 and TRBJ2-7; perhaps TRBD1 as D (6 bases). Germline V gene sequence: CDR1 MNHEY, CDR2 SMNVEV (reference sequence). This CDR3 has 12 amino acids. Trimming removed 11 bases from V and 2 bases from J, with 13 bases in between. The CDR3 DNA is TGTGCCGGGGGCCCGAACCCCTACGAGCAGTACTTC. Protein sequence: CAGGPNPYEQYF.

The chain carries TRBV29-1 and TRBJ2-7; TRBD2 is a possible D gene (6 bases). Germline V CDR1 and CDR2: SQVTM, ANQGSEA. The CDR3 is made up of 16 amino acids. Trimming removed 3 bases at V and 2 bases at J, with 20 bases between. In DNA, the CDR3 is TGCAGCGTTGAGGGGGGAGCCGGGACGGCGGCCTACGAGCAGTACTTC. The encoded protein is CSVEGGAGTAAYEQYF.

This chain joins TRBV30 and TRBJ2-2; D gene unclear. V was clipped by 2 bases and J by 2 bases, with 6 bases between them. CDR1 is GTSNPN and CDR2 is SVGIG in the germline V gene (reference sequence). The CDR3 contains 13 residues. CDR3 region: CAWSYRNTGELFF. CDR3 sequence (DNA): TGTGCCTGGAGTTACCGTAACACCGGGGAGCTGTTTTTT.

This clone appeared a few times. The CDR3 here is CAWNPGTGHYEQYF. As DNA, the CDR3 is TGTGCCTGGAATCCCGGGACAGGGCACTACGAGCAGTACTTC. The gene calls are TRBV30 and TRBJ2-7, with TRBD1 matching 9 bases. Unmatched junction bases numbered 7, after V lost 4 bases and J lost 3 bases. CDR3 length: 14 amino acids. Germline CDR1 and CDR2: GTSNPN and SVGIG (reference sequence).